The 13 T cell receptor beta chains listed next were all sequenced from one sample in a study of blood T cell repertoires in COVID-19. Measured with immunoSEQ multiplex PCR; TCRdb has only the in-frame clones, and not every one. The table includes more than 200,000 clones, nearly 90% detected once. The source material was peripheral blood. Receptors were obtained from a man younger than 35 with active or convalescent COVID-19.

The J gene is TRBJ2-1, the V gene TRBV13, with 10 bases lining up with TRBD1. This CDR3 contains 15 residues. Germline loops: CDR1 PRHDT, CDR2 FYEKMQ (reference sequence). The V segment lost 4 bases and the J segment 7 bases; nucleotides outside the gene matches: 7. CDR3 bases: TGTGCCAGCAGCTCCCGGGACAGGGGAATAAATGAGCAGTTCTTC. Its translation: CASSSRDRGINEQFF. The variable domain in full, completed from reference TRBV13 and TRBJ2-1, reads AAGVIQSPRHLIKEKRETATLKCYPIPRHDTVYWYQQGPGQDPQFLISFYEKMQSDKGSIPDRFSAQQFSDYHSELNMSSLELGDSALYFCASSSRDRGINEQFFGPGTRLTVL.

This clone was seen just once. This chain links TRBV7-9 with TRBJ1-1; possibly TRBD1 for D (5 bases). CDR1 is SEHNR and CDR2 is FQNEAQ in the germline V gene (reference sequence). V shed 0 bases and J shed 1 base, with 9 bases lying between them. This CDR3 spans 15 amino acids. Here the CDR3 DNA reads TGTGCCAGCAGCTTAGCACAGGATCCGAACACTGAAGCTTTCTTT. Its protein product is CASSLAQDPNTEAFF.

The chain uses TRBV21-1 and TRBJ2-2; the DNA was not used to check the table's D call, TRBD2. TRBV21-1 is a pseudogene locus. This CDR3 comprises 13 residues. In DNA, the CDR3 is TGTGCCAGCAGCAAAGGACTAGGCGGGGAGCTGTTTTTT. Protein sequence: CASSKGLGGELFF.

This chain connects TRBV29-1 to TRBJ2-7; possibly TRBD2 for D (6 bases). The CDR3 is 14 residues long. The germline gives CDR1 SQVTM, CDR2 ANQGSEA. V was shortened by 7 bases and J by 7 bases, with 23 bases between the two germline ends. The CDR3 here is CSAGNMGDRGEQYF. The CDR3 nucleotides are TGCAGCGCAGGCAATATGGGGGATCGGGGGGAGCAGTACTTC.

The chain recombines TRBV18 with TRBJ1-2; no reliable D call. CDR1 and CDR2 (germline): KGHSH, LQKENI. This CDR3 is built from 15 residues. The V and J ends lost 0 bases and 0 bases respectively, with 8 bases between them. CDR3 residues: CASSPPISANYGYTF. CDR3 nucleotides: TGTGCCAGCTCACCACCGATTTCAGCTAACTATGGCTACACCTTC.

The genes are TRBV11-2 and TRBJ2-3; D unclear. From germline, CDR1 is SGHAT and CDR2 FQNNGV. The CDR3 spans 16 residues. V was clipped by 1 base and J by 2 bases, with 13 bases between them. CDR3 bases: TGTGCCAGCAGCTTAGGTCACACCCGTCTCACAGATACGCAGTATTTT. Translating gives CASSLGHTRLTDTQYF.

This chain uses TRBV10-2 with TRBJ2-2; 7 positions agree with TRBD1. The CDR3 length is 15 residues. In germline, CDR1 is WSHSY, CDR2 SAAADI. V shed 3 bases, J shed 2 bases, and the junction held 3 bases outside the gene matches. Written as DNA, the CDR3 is TGCGCCAGCAGTGAAACAGGGGATAACACCGGGGAGCTGTTTTTT. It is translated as CASSETGDNTGELFF.

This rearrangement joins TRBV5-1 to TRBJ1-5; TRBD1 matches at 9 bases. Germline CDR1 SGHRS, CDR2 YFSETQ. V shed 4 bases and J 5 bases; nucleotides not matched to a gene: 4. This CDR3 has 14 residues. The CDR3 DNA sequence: TGCGCCAGCAGCGTGGGACAGGGAGATCAGCCCCAGCATTTT. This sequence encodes CASSVGQGDQPQHF.

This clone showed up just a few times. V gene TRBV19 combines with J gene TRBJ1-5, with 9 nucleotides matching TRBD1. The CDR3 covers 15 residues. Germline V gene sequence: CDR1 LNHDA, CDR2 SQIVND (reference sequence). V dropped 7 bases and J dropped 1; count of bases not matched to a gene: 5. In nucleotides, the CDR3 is TGTGCCAGTATACAGGGGGCGTTGAGCAATCAGCCCCAGCATTTT. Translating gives CASIQGALSNQPQHF.

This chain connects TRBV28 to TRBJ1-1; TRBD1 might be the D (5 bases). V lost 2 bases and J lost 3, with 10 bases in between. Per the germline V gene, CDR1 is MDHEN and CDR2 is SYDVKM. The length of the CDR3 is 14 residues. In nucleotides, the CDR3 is TGTGCCAGCAGTTTAGGGGCAGGCCACACTGAAGCTTTCTTT. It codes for CASSLGAGHTEAFF.

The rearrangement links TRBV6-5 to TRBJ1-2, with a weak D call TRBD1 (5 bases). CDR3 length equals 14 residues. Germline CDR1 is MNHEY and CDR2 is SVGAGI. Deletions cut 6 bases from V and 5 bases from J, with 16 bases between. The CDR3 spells CASSPGGFPYGYTF. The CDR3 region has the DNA TGTGCCAGCAGCCCGGGGGGGTTCCCGTATGGCTACACCTTC.

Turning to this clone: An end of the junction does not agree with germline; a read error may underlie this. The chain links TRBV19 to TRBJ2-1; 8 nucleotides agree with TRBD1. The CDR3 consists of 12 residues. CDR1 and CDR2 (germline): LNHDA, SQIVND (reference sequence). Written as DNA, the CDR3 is TGTGCCAGTAGTATTTCGGACAGGGTGTGGATCTTC. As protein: CASSISDRVWIF. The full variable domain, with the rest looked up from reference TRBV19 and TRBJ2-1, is DGGITQSPKYLFRKEGQNVTLSCEQNLNHDAMYWYRQDPGQGLRLIYYSQIVNDFQKGDIAEGYSVSREKKESFPLTVTSAQKNPTAFYLCASSISDRVWIFGPGTRLTVL.

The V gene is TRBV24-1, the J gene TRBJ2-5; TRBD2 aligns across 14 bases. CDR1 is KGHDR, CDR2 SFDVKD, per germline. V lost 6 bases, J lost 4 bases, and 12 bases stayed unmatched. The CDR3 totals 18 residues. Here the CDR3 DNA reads TGTGCCACCAGTCTCCGACCGGGACTAGCGGGAGTCGGAGAGACCCAGTACTTC. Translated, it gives CATSLRPGLAGVGETQYF.